Sequencing of this T cell receptor beta chain was carried out in a study of tumour-infiltrating T cells in Burkitt lymphoma. The overall study: All epidemiological Burkitt lymphoma subtypes were represented in the cohort. Study-level findings and limits: Several public clonotypes were shared across many Burkitt lymphoma patients.

CDR1 is MGHDK, CDR2 SYGVNS, per germline. V was pared by 8 bases and J by 5 bases, with 1 base of the junction left unmatched. The CDR3 is 13 amino acids. The data were produced by immunoSEQ multiplex PCR, yet TCRdb's version contains in-frame clones alone and is incomplete. This table has roughly 3,900 clones, 11% to 15% appearing once. A word on this clone: The antigen is undetermined.

This TCR was sampled from a human donor with Burkitt lymphoma. The sample comprised tumor tissue. This chain joins TRBV25-1 and TRBJ1-6, with TRBD1 identical over 9 bases. The CDR3 region has the DNA TGTGCCAGCGGACAGGGGAATAATTCACCCCTCCACTTT. It translates to CASGQGNNSPLHF. Using reference TRBV25-1 and TRBJ1-6 for the parts outside the CDR3, the full variable domain is EADIYQTPRYLVIGTGKKITLECSQTMGHDKMYWYQQDPGMELHLIHYSYGVNSTEKGDLSSESTVSRIRTEHFPLTLESARPSHTSQYLCASGQGNNSPLHFGNGTRLTVT.